This TCR beta chain was profiled in a study of CD8 T cells in Susac syndrome. An input of roughly 0.45 to 1 ug of RNA was subjected to reverse transcription using random hexamers. The method of amplification for TCR beta CDR3 was immunoSEQ multiplex PCR, covering 54 Vbeta and 13 Jbeta. TCRdb re-called the immunoSEQ multiplex PCR reads through MiXCR, storing one row per CDR3 protein. The sample records roughly 150,000 distinct CDR3 sequences, just under 95% being singletons. The CDR3 sequence is 8 residues long. From germline, CDR1 is LGHDT and CDR2 YNNKEL (reference sequence). CD8+ and CD4+ T cells circulating in blood were sequenced for TCR beta.

The sample comprised CD8+ T cells from PBMCs. The V and J genes are TRBV3-1 and TRBJ1-1; weak D call: TRBD1 (5 bases). The sequence came from a human donor with multiple sclerosis. CDR3 DNA: TGTAATTGGGGGGAAGCTTTCTTT. It specifies CNWGEAFF.